Below, 28 T cell receptor beta chains from the same sample are listed, as sequenced in a study of identical twins. MiXCR was run by TCRdb on the 5' RACE reads, yielding one entry per CDR3 protein. The sample includes roughly 1.6 million distinct CDR3 sequences, around 29% of them seen just once. The sequenced sample was cord blood. Source of these receptors: a newborn girl in good health.

The table lists this clonotype with a few counts. The gene calls are TRBV7-2 and TRBJ2-2; a possible D gene is TRBD2 (6 bases). The V and J ends lost 0 bases and 5 bases respectively, with 10 bases between them. In germline, CDR1 is SGHTA, CDR2 FQGNSA. The CDR3 consists of 15 residues. CDR3 bases: TGTGCCAGCAGCTTAGCGGATGCGGGAACCGGGGAGCTGTTTTTT. Its translation: CASSLADAGTGELFF.

The chain carries TRBV27 and TRBJ2-1; TRBD1 might be the D (7 bases). Germline values: CDR1 MNHEY, CDR2 SMNVEV (reference sequence). V dropped 5 bases and J dropped 0 bases, with 17 bases sitting between them. CDR3 length: 17 residues. DNA of the CDR3: TGTGCCAGCAGTGCGGGGACAGCCTCACACTCCTACAATGAGCAGTTCTTC. Amino acid sequence: CASSAGTASHSYNEQFF.

There are a few counts of this clonotype. The V gene is TRBV7-9, the J gene TRBJ1-1; unclear D gene. The length of the CDR3 is 14 residues. Germline V gene sequence: CDR1 SEHNR, CDR2 FQNEAQ (reference sequence). Trimming left V 0 bases short and J 3 bases short, with 8 bases between. CDR3 DNA sequence: TGTGCCAGCAGCTTAGCAAACATGGACACTGAAGCTTTCTTT. Translated, it gives CASSLANMDTEAFF.

The table lists this clonotype with many counts. The genes are TRBV9 and TRBJ2-3, with TRBD2 matching 12 bases. Germline CDR1 SGDLS, CDR2 YYNGEE. The CDR3 spans 15 residues. The V segment lost 4 bases and the J segment 2 bases; nucleotides outside the gene matches: 2. CDR3 DNA: TGTGCCAGCAGCCCTAGCGGGAGGGCCACAGATACGCAGTATTTT. This sequence encodes CASSPSGRATDTQYF.

This clonotype was seen at least ten times. The chain has TRBV9 and TRBJ2-1; 10 bases are shared with TRBD2. The germline V gene has CDR1 SGDLS and CDR2 YYNGEE. The trim removed 3 bases at V and 8 bases at J, leaving 8 bases unmatched. The CDR3 extends over 15 amino acids. The CDR3 DNA reads TGTGCCAGCAGCGCCACTAGCGGGAAGTTTTATGAGCAGTTCTTC. Translated, it gives CASSATSGKFYEQFF. Supplemented by reference TRBV9 and TRBJ2-1, the full variable domain reads DSGVTQTPKHLITATGQRVTLRCSPRSGDLSVYWYQQSLDQGLQFLIQYYNGEERAKGNILERFSAQQFPDLHSELNLSSLELGDSALYFCASSATSGKFYEQFFGPGTRLTVL.

About this clonotype itself: One junction end disagrees with the germline gene, perhaps due to a read error. The chain carries TRBV12-3 or TRBV12-4 and TRBJ2-4; 11 bases fit TRBD1. Gene TRBJ2-7 matches the end of the DNA better, so the J call may be wrong. The CDR3 is 15 amino acids. The CDR3 sequence: CVSSLGGQGAYEQYF. The CDR3 coding sequence is TGTGTCAGCAGTTTAGGTGGACAGGGGGCGTACGAGCAGTACTTC.

This clonotype was seen more than once but under ten times. The CDR3 DNA follows: TGTGCCAGCAGCTTAGTCTTCCAGAGTAGGGACTACGAGCAGTACTTC. It is translated as CASSLVFQSRDYEQYF. The chain recombines TRBV11-2 with TRBJ2-7; D uncertain. This CDR3 has 16 residues. Germline CDR1 is SGHAT and CDR2 is FQNNGV. Trimming took 1 base from V and 3 from J, leaving 16 bases between them.

V usage is TRBV12-3 or TRBV12-4 and J usage is TRBJ2-7; D is perhaps TRBD1 or TRBD2 (6 bases each). Trimming left V 5 bases short and J 2 bases short, with 19 bases between. CDR3 length: 16 amino acids. This chain's CDR3 is CASSIGGPGTPYEQYF. The CDR3 DNA reads TGTGCCAGCAGTATAGGGGGGCCCGGGACACCCTACGAGCAGTACTTC.

The gene calls are TRBV27 and TRBJ2-1; perhaps TRBD2 as D (6 bases). This CDR3 has 17 residues. Germline assignment: CDR1 MNHEY and CDR2 SMNVEV (reference sequence). Between the trimmed V and J ends, which lost 3 bases and 1 base, there was a span of 16 bases. CDR3 DNA: TGTGCCAGCAGTTTCCGATTCTGGCGGGATTCCTACAATGAGCAGTTCTTC. Its protein product is CASSFRFWRDSYNEQFF.

This clonotype has just a few counts. The chain links TRBV19 to TRBJ2-3; no reliable D call. The germline V gene encodes CDR1 LNHDA and CDR2 SQIVND (reference sequence). Trimming took off 3 bases at V and 5 bases at J, with 24 bases between the two ends. CDR3 length: 18 residues. The CDR3 DNA reads as TGTGCCAGTAGTATCCCTCCCGGGCACGGACCAAAACGAGATACGCAGTATTTT. It specifies CASSIPPGHGPKRDTQYF. Full variable domain (missing parts from reference TRBV19 and TRBJ2-3): DGGITQSPKYLFRKEGQNVTLSCEQNLNHDAMYWYRQDPGQGLRLIYYSQIVNDFQKGDIAEGYSVSREKKESFPLTVTSAQKNPTAFYLCASSIPPGHGPKRDTQYFGPGTRLTVL.

This clonotype was observed a handful of times. V gene TRBV20-1 combines with J gene TRBJ2-5; 11 bases are shared with TRBD2. Judging by the DNA end, TRBJ2-7 fits better; the J call may be wrong. The CDR3 contains 18 residues. The germline V gene has CDR1 DFQATT and CDR2 SNEGSKA (reference sequence). The CDR3 region is CSARDRPLAGGRTYEQYF. The CDR3, as DNA: TGCAGTGCTAGAGATCGTCCGCTAGCGGGAGGACGAACCTACGAGCAGTACTTC.

CDR3 bases: TGCGCCAGCAGTGAGCAACTTGGGGGCCACGAGCAGTACTTC. Encoded protein: CASSEQLGGHEQYF. V usage is TRBV10-1 and J usage is TRBJ2-7; maybe TRBD1 (6 bases). The CDR3 is 14 residues long. Germline CDR1 is WNHNN and CDR2 is SYGVQD (reference sequence). V lost 2 bases, J lost 5 bases, and 13 bases lay in between.

V gene TRBV30 combines with J gene TRBJ2-3, with D perhaps matching TRBD1 (5 bases). Germline V gene lookup returns CDR1 GTSNPN and CDR2 SVGIG (reference sequence). CDR3 length: 12 residues. Between the trimmed V and J ends, which lost 6 bases and 2 bases, there was a span of 9 bases. Here the CDR3 reads CACLRVTDTQYF. The CDR3 nucleotides read TGTGCCTGCCTCAGGGTCACAGATACGCAGTATTTT. Complete variable domain (other parts from reference TRBV30 and TRBJ2-3): SQTIHQWPATLVQPVGSPLSLECTVEGTSNPNLYWYRQAAGRGLQLLFYSVGIGQISSEVPQNLSASRPQDRQFILSSKKLLLSDSGFYLCACLRVTDTQYFGPGTRLTVL.

This rearrangement joins TRBV5-1 to TRBJ2-2, with 8 bases identical to TRBD2. The junction had 11 bases not matched to a gene; V was cut back by 7 bases and J by 3 bases. The CDR3 loop spans 16 amino acids. Germline V lookup: CDR1 SGHRS, CDR2 YFSETQ. The CDR3 protein is CASRIRAGVDTGELFF. The CDR3 nucleotides are TGCGCCAGCCGCATCCGAGCGGGAGTAGACACCGGGGAGCTGTTTTTT.

This chain connects TRBV3-1 to TRBJ2-1, with 8 bases lining up with TRBD2. The closer fit of TRBJ2-7 to the DNA end suggests the J call may be wrong. In germline, CDR1 is LGHDT, CDR2 YNNKEL (reference sequence). The CDR3 runs to 16 residues. Here the CDR3 DNA reads TGTGCCAGCAGCCAAGTGAGGACTAGCTCCCACAATGAGCAGTACTTC. As protein: CASSQVRTSSHNEQYF.

The V call is TRBV5-1, the J call TRBJ2-3, with 8 bases fitting TRBD2. The germline CDR1 and CDR2 sequences are SGHRS and YFSETQ. J was trimmed by 2 bases and V by 6 bases; bases with no gene match: 5. The CDR3 is 14 residues long. CDR3: CASKWRGATDTQYF. The CDR3 coding sequence is TGCGCCAGCAAGTGGCGGGGGGCCACAGATACGCAGTATTTT.

About this clonotype itself: A much larger clone lies a single base off, so this may be a read error. The chain combines TRBV12-3 or TRBV12-4 with TRBJ1-2, with a possible D match to TRBD1 (5 bases). The CDR3 consists of 14 residues. V was trimmed by 5 bases and J by 0 bases, leaving 10 bases between them. The CDR3 DNA sequence: TGTGCCAGCAGTCGGGGCAGGGCTAACTATGGCTACACCTTC. As protein: CASSRGRANYGYTF.

The chain is built from TRBV6-1 and TRBJ2-5; D call uncertain. Trimming took 5 bases from V and 11 from J, leaving 21 bases between them. This CDR3 has 14 amino acids. Germline V lookup: CDR1 MNHNS, CDR2 SASEGT. DNA of the CDR3: TGTGCCAGCAGTCCGGACGGCTCCTACAATGAGCAGTACTTC. Protein product: CASSPDGSYNEQYF.

The chain is built from TRBV5-1 and TRBJ2-1; D call uncertain. The J call is doubtful: the DNA matches TRBJ2-7 better. CDR3 length equals 15 residues. The V gene's germline CDR1 is SGHRS and CDR2 YFSETQ. The CDR3 DNA sequence: TGCGCCAGCAGCAGCAGGCTTAACGCCTACAATGAGCAGTACTTC. It yields the protein CASSSRLNAYNEQYF.

In this sample, this clonotype turned up a few times. The chain is built from TRBV12-3 or TRBV12-4 and TRBJ2-3; 7 nucleotides agree with TRBD2. The CDR3 contains 15 residues. V dropped 3 bases and J dropped 1; count of bases not matched to a gene: 4. The CDR3 bases are TGTGCCAGCAGTTTGCCTAGCGGACGCACAGATACGCAGTATTTT. Protein product: CASSLPSGRTDTQYF.

This chain uses TRBV7-8 with TRBJ2-6; no clear D gene. The CDR3 is made up of 15 amino acids. Germline-derived CDR1 and CDR2 are SGHVS and FQNEAQ. The V and J ends lost 0 bases and 3 bases respectively, with 6 bases between them. CDR3 in DNA: TGTGCCAGCAGCTTAGCAAGGGTTGGGGCCAACGTCCTGACTTTC. Protein sequence: CASSLARVGANVLTF.

The sample holds one count of this clonotype. The rearrangement links TRBV20-1 to TRBJ2-1; possibly TRBD2 for D (7 bases). The germline gives CDR1 DFQATT, CDR2 SNEGSKA (reference sequence). The CDR3 runs to 13 residues. Trimming pared 3 bases from V and 7 bases from J, leaving 13 bases between. The DNA of the CDR3 is TGCAGTGCTAGCCGGGGGGCGCGTAATGAGCAGTTCTTC. Amino acid sequence: CSASRGARNEQFF.

On this clonotype: The junction departs from the called germline gene at one end, perhaps through a read error. The chain carries TRBV6-2 or TRBV6-3 and TRBJ2-1; 14 nucleotides match TRBD2. This CDR3 is 17 amino acids long. Germline V gene data show CDR1 as MNHEY and CDR2 as SVGEGT. The CDR3 here is CASSCLPGTSGSNEQSF. The CDR3 DNA reads as TGTGCCAGCAGTTGCTTGCCCGGGACTAGCGGGAGTAATGAGCAGTCCTTC.

In its sample, this clonotype was seen a few times. CDR3 sequence reads: CASSAYPGGNSNSNQPQHF. In nucleotides, the CDR3 is TGCGCCAGCAGCGCCTACCCAGGGGGCAATAGCAATAGCAATCAGCCCCAGCATTTT. The chain joins TRBV5-1 to TRBJ1-5; 8 bases agree with TRBD1. V shed 4 bases and J 0 bases; nucleotides not matched to a gene: 15. The germline V gene has CDR1 SGHRS and CDR2 YFSETQ. The CDR3 covers 19 residues.

The CDR3 sequence is CASSQDVSGGGYTF. DNA for the CDR3: TGCGCCAGCAGCCAAGACGTCTCAGGAGGAGGCTACACCTTC. The chain employs TRBV4-3 and TRBJ1-2; D remains unclear. The CDR3 loop spans 14 amino acids. Germline V gene sequence: CDR1 LGHNA, CDR2 YSLEER. Deletions cut 0 bases from V and 8 bases from J, with 13 bases between.

This clonotype was counted a single time. A much more abundant neighbour one base away suggests this may be a read error. The genes are TRBV12-3 or TRBV12-4 and TRBJ2-5; 8 nucleotides align to TRBD2. Trimming removed 5 bases from V and 12 bases from J; junction bases left unmatched: 8. The CDR3 is 12 residues long. The CDR3 DNA reads as TGTGCCAGCAGTCCGTCCCTCGGGGGGGAGTACTTC. It codes for CASSPSLGGEYF.

The V gene is TRBV9, the J gene TRBJ1-1, with D unclear. Trimming stripped 7 bases from V and 1 base from J, with 14 bases between. The CDR3 is 14 amino acids. Per the germline V gene, CDR1 is SGDLS and CDR2 is YYNGEE. DNA for the CDR3: TGTGCCAGCCAACCCCCCGGACGGAACACTGAAGCTTTCTTT. Protein product: CASQPPGRNTEAFF.

The rearrangement links TRBV11-2 to TRBJ2-7; 9 bases are shared with TRBD2. CDR1 is SGHAT and CDR2 is FQNNGV in the germline V gene. The length of the CDR3 is 15 residues. The V segment lost 0 bases and the J segment 10 bases; nucleotides outside the gene matches: 10. CDR3 sequence: CASSLEPSGVSEQYF. The DNA for the CDR3 is TGTGCCAGCAGCTTAGAGCCTAGCGGGGTTTCAGAACAGTACTTC. The full variable domain, in which reference TRBV11-2 and TRBJ2-7 provide the parts outside the CDR3, is EAGVAQSPRYKIIEKRQSVAFWCNPISGHATLYWYQQILGQGPKLLIQFQNNGVVDDSQLPKDRFSAERLKGVDSTLKIQPAKLEDSAVYLCASSLEPSGVSEQYFGPGTRLTVT.